This passage covers 5 T cell receptor beta chains from one sample sequenced in a study of T-cell reconstitution after alpha-beta-depleted transplantation in children. Unique molecular identifiers were used to barcode this TCRbeta library. In TCRdb, the PCR reads were re-called with MiXCR into one record per CDR3 protein. Here the sample spans some 550,000 distinct CDR3 sequences, about 17% being singletons. The source material was PBMCs from the stem cell graft donor, sampled from the stem cell graft. These receptors all come from a human donor who donated a stem cell graft to a child with acute lymphoblastic leukemia.

The chain uses TRBV7-8 and TRBJ1-5; D is uncertain. The germline V gene has CDR1 SGHVS and CDR2 FQNEAQ. This CDR3 has 17 amino acids. Trimming stripped 5 bases from V and 0 bases from J, with 17 bases between. CDR3 in DNA: TGTGCCAGCAGCCTATATTCCGGACCCAGTAGCAATCAGCCCCAGCATTTT. Its translation is CASSLYSGPSSNQPQHF.

A few counts support this clonotype. The junction departs from germline at one end; a sequencing error may be responsible. The chain recombines TRBV20-1 with TRBJ1-2, with a tentative D call TRBD1 (5 bases). This CDR3 comprises 12 residues. CDR1 is DFQATT, CDR2 SNEGSKA, per germline (reference sequence). Written as DNA, the CDR3 is TGCAGTGCTTATAACTCTCGAGGACAACCGCAATTC. Its protein product is CSAYNSRGQPQF.

This clonotype has a handful of counts. V gene TRBV4-2 combines with J gene TRBJ2-7, with no clear D. Trimming removed 4 bases from V and 0 bases from J, with 13 bases in between. Germline assignment: CDR1 LGHNA and CDR2 YNFKEQ. The CDR3 spans 15 residues. For the CDR3, the DNA is TGTGCCAGCAGCCCCCCGGGTCTCAACTCCTACGAGCAGTACTTC. Encoded protein: CASSPPGLNSYEQYF.

The table lists this clonotype with a few counts. The rearrangement links TRBV7-2 to TRBJ1-1; no clear D gene. Germline V gene sequence: CDR1 SGHTA, CDR2 FQGNSA. This CDR3 is 14 amino acids long. Deletions cut 3 bases from V and 0 bases from J, with 8 bases between. CDR3 DNA: TGTGCCAGCAGCTTTGGAGCAATGAACACTGAAGCTTTCTTT. Protein sequence: CASSFGAMNTEAFF.

J is TRBJ2-7 and V is TRBV20-1, with 10 bases that match TRBD1. Looked up from germline, CDR1 is DFQATT and CDR2 is SNEGSKA (reference sequence). J lost 1 base, V lost 6 bases, and 6 bases had no gene match. This CDR3 region has 14 residues. As DNA, the CDR3 is TGCAGTGCGGCAAAGGGACAGGGGTCCTACGAGCAGTACTTC. Its protein is CSAAKGQGSYEQYF.